A single T cell receptor beta chain is shown here with its context. Its antigen is unidentified. This record belongs to a study of CD8+ T cells in alopecia areata. Turning to the study itself: Patients remained on tofacitinib for 6 to 18 months and then went 6 months without it.

As to treatment: oral pan-JAK inhibitor, 5-10 mg twice daily. The germline CDR1 and CDR2 sequences are LGHNA and YSLEER. The CDR3 length is 14 residues. Between the trimmed V and J ends, which lost 0 bases and 9 bases, there was a span of 12 bases. Points from the study as a whole: Mice gave a clearer picture of TCR sharing than patients did, possibly for HLA-related reasons. Scalp clonality and expanded CD8+ clones among the top 100 were significantly decreased by tofacitinib.

Sequencing used cDNA as its template, made by extracting RNA and reverse transcribing it. Sequencing used immunoSEQ multiplex PCR; TCRdb keeps in-frame clones, though not all of them. The sample carries 250,000 to 300,000 clones, nearly 60% recorded once. V and J are TRBV4-3 and TRBJ1-5; D is undetermined. The source is a human donor with alopecia areata. The specimen was CD4+ T cells sorted from blood, collected at week 24, from a patient treated with tofacitinib. CDR3 sequence: CASSQDWVESPQHF. CDR3 DNA: TGCGCCAGCAGCCAAGATTGGGTTGAGTCGCCCCAGCATTTT.